The 16 T cell receptor beta chains below come from one sample, sequenced in a study of blood T cell repertoires in COVID-19. Using immunoSEQ multiplex PCR, the repertoire was profiled, and TCRdb retains in-frame clones only, with some absent. The sample lists some 260,000 clones, around 89% seen once, with more than 0.95% in the top ten. Sequencing was carried out using peripheral blood. Receptors were obtained from a woman in her 40s who had recovered from COVID-19.

This chain connects TRBV30 to TRBJ2-3; TRBD2 matches 11 bases. The trim removed 2 bases at V and 4 bases at J, leaving 5 bases unmatched. The CDR3 length is 15 residues. Germline V gene lookup returns CDR1 GTSNPN and CDR2 SVGIG (reference sequence). The CDR3 loop is CAWSLAGGHPDTQYF. The CDR3 DNA reads TGTGCCTGGAGTTTAGCGGGAGGGCACCCAGATACGCAGTATTTT.

V is TRBV23-1 and J is TRBJ2-2, with D possibly being TRBD1 (6 bases). TRBV23-1 is an open reading frame whose function is uncertain. The CDR3 totals 16 residues. V lost 8 bases and J lost 7, with 23 bases in between. The CDR3 reads CASPRGDRSGDGELFF. The CDR3, as DNA: TGCGCCAGCCCCCGGGGCGACAGGTCTGGTGACGGGGAGCTGTTTTTT.

This clone appeared a few times. The rearrangement links TRBV5-4 to TRBJ2-5, with D maybe TRBD2 (7 bases). The germline gives CDR1 SGHNT, CDR2 YYREEE (reference sequence). The V and J ends lost 2 bases and 5 bases respectively, with 13 bases between them. The CDR3 contains 14 residues. The CDR3 coding sequence is TGTGCCAGCAGCTTAAGGGGGGGGTACGAGACCCAGTACTTC. Its protein product is CASSLRGGYETQYF.

V gene TRBV7-2 combines with J gene TRBJ2-1; 8 bases fit TRBD1. This CDR3 comprises 15 residues. Germline values: CDR1 SGHTA, CDR2 FQGNSA. Trimming took 5 bases from V and 3 from J; bases not matched to a gene: 6. The CDR3 DNA sequence: TGTGCCAGCAGCCCAGGGGGCGCATTCTACAATGAGCAGTTCTTC. Protein sequence: CASSPGGAFYNEQFF. The variable domain in full, with the rest retrieved from reference TRBV7-2 and TRBJ2-1, is GAGVSQSPSNKVTEKGKDVELRCDPISGHTALYWYRQSLGQGLEFLIYFQGNSAPDKSGLPSDRFSAERTGGSVSTLTIQRTQQEDSAVYLCASSPGGAFYNEQFFGPGTRLTVL.

The chain has TRBV11-3 and TRBJ2-1; D gene ambiguous. The CDR3 loop spans 14 amino acids. From germline, CDR1 is SGHNT and CDR2 YENEEA. With 5 bases removed from V and 0 bases from J, the gap between germline ends came to 8 bases. The CDR3 is CASSPGFSYNEQFF. The CDR3 region has the DNA TGTGCCAGCAGCCCGGGTTTCTCCTACAATGAGCAGTTCTTC.

The V gene is TRBV6-5, the J gene TRBJ1-1, with 8 bases lining up with TRBD1. V shed 6 bases and J 10 bases; nucleotides not matched to a gene: 7. The CDR3 is 12 amino acids. CDR1 and CDR2 from the germline V gene are MNHEY and SVGAGI. CDR3 in DNA: TGTGCCAGCAGCTCACTGACAGGGGCAGCTTTCTTT. It encodes CASSSLTGAAFF.

The V call is TRBV5-5, the J call TRBJ1-5; D gene uncertain. Germline V gives CDR1 SGHKS, CDR2 YYEKEE (reference sequence). Trimming pared 5 bases from V and 9 bases from J, leaving 21 bases between. CDR3 size: 15 residues. The CDR3 nucleotides read TGTGCCAGCAGTCAGGAGGCGGCGCCGCGGTGGCCCCAGCATTTT. Protein: CASSQEAAPRWPQHF. Combining the CDR3 with reference TRBV5-5 and TRBJ1-5 gives the whole variable domain DAGVTQSPTHLIKTRGQQVTLRCSPISGHKSVSWYQQVLGQGPQFIFQYYEKEERGRGNFPDRFSARQFPNYSSELNVNALLLGDSALYLCASSQEAAPRWPQHFGDGTRLSIL.

This clone occurred once. The chain recombines TRBV4-3 with TRBJ2-7; 8 bases agree with TRBD2. V lost 0 bases, J lost 7 bases, and 5 bases stayed unmatched. Germline lookup yields CDR1 LGHNA and CDR2 YSLEER. CDR3 length: 14 amino acids. In DNA form, the CDR3 reads TGCGCCAGCAGCCAAGACGGGGGGGTGCGGGAGCAGTACTTC. Its translation is CASSQDGGVREQYF.

The CDR3 sequence is CASSEVGRPPSTDTQYF. The CDR3 DNA is TGTGCCAGCAGCGAGGTAGGCCGGCCCCCAAGCACAGATACGCAGTATTTT. The chain is built from TRBV5-6 and TRBJ2-3; the D is unclear. The length of the CDR3 is 17 residues. The germline V gene encodes CDR1 SGHDT and CDR2 YYEEEE. V was clipped by 4 bases and J by 0 bases, with 18 bases between them.

V gene TRBV30 combines with J gene TRBJ2-7; 11 bases map to TRBD2. The germline gives CDR1 GTSNPN, CDR2 SVGIG (reference sequence). V gave up 6 bases and J gave up 7 bases; unmatched junction bases: 8. CDR3 size: 13 residues. The DNA for the CDR3 is TGTGCCTGCCACCTAGCGGGAGGTGGTGAGCAGTACTTC. Translation: CACHLAGGGEQYF.

The chain uses TRBV27 and TRBJ1-4; weak D call: TRBD1 (6 bases). Trimming removed 8 bases from V and 5 bases from J, with 18 bases in between. CDR3 length: 15 residues. Germline CDR1 is MNHEY and CDR2 is SMNVEV (reference sequence). The CDR3 DNA is TGTGCCAGCGGTCCACAGATAGACAGGAATGAAAAACTGTTTTTT. Its protein product is CASGPQIDRNEKLFF.

The genes are TRBV12-5 and TRBJ1-1; D is uncertain. The length of the CDR3 is 15 residues. Germline V gives CDR1 LGHNT, CDR2 FRNRAP. V was trimmed by 5 bases and J by 0 bases, leaving 13 bases between them. The CDR3 protein is CASGPRELLNTEAFF. The CDR3 DNA follows: TGTGCTAGTGGTCCCCGGGAGCTGTTGAACACTGAAGCTTTCTTT.

The chain has TRBV6-5 and TRBJ2-1, with TRBD2 as a possible D gene (6 bases). Between the trimmed V and J ends, which lost 8 bases and 0 bases, there was a span of 8 bases. The germline gives CDR1 MNHEY, CDR2 SVGAGI. The CDR3 spans 13 residues. The CDR3 DNA follows: TGTGCCAGCTCGCGGGACTCCTACAATGAGCAGTTCTTC. Translating it yields CASSRDSYNEQFF.

The count of this clone is one. This chain uses TRBV7-2 with TRBJ1-2; 7 bases are a match to TRBD1. CDR1 is SGHTA, CDR2 FQGNSA, per germline. This CDR3 has 13 residues. V shed 5 bases and J 7 bases; nucleotides not matched to a gene: 7. In DNA form, the CDR3 reads TGTGCCAGCAGCCCCGTTCAGGGGGTTGGCTACACCTTC. This codes for CASSPVQGVGYTF.

V is TRBV19 and J is TRBJ1-5; TRBD1 agrees at 8 bases. After removal of 6 bases from V and 0 bases from J, the junction contained 4 bases not matched to a gene. Per the germline V gene, CDR1 is LNHDA and CDR2 is SQIVND (reference sequence). The CDR3 runs to 15 residues. The CDR3 sequence: CASRLDRASNQPQHF. The CDR3 nucleotides read TGTGCCAGTAGACTGGACAGGGCTAGCAATCAGCCCCAGCATTTT.

V usage is TRBV3-1 (or the pseudogene TRBV3-2) and J usage is TRBJ2-1, with D perhaps matching TRBD1 (6 bases). Germline CDR1 reads LGHDT; CDR2 reads YNNKEL (reference sequence). The CDR3 totals 15 residues. The ends were cut back, 2 bases at V and 7 bases at J, with 15 bases in the middle. The CDR3 sequence is CASSQRATGHNEQFF. CDR3 coding DNA: TGTGCCAGCAGCCAAAGGGCGACGGGACATAATGAGCAGTTCTTC.